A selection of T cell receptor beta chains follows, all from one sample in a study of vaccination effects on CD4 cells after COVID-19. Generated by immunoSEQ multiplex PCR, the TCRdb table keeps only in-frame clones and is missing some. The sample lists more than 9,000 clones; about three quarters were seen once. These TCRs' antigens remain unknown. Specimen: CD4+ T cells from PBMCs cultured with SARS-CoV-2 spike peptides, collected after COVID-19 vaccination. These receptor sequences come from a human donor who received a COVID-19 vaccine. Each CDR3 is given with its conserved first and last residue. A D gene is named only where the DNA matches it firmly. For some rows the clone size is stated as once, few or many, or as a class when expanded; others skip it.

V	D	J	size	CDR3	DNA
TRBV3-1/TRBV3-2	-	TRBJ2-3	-	CASSPAASSTDTQYF	TGTGCCAGCAGCCCCGCCGCTTCTAGCACAGATACGCAGTATTTT
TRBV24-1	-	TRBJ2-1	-	CATSDDSGSQFF	TGTGCCACCAGTGACGATAGCGGTTCGCAGTTCTTC
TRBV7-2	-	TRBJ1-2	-	CASSLLVYYGYTF	TGTGCCAGCAGCTTATTGGTTTACTATGGCTACACCTTC
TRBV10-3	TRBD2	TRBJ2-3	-	CATSPGGSTDTQYF	TGTGCCACTTCACCGGGGGGGAGCACAGATACGCAGTATTTT
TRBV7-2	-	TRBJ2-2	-	CASTFVGELFF	TGTGCCAGCACCTTCGTCGGGGAGCTGTTTTTT
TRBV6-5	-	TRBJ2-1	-	CASSPDIIPPSEQFF	TGTGCCAGCAGCCCGGACATCATCCCCCCCTCTGAGCAGTTCTTC
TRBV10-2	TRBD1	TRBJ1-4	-	CASSGQGATNEKLFF	TGCGCCAGCTCGGGACAGGGGGCAACTAATGAAAAACTGTTTTTT
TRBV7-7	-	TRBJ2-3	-	CASSLQGQSTDTQYF	TGTGCTAGCAGCTTACAGGGTCAAAGCACAGATACGCAGTATTTT
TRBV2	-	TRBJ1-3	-	CASSARQPSGNTIYF	TGTGCCAGCAGTGCAAGACAGCCCTCTGGAAACACCATATATTTT
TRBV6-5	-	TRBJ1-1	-	CASSYRNTEAFF	TGTGCCAGCAGTTACCGGAACACTGAAGCTTTCTTT
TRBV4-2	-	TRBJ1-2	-	CASSRDLYGYTF	TGTGCCAGCAGCCGGGACCTCTATGGCTACACCTTC
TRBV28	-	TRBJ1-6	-	CASSLRGGRDSPLHF	TGTGCCAGCAGTTTACGTGGAGGGAGAGATTCACCCCTCCACTTT
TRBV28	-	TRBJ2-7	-	CASSFRYTGLGAYEQYF	TGTGCCAGCAGTTTCCGATACACGGGTCTAGGCGCCTACGAGCAGTACTTC
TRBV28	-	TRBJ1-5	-	CASSTTDQPQHF	TGTGCCAGCAGTACGACCGATCAGCCCCAGCATTTT
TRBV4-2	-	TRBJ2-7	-	CASSNRGGAQYF	TGTGCCAGCAGCAATAGGGGAGGTGCGCAGTACTTC
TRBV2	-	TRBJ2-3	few	CASRPLQGGTDTQYF	TGTGCCAGCAGGCCCTTACAGGGAGGCACAGATACGCAGTATTTT
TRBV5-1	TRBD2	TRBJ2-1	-	CASRFSGRGIYNEQFF	TGCGCCAGCAGATTTAGCGGGAGGGGGATATACAATGAGCAGTTCTTC
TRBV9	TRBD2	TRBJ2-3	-	CASSVAKTSGSSSDTQYF	TGTGCCAGCAGCGTAGCTAAGACTAGCGGGAGTTCATCAGATACGCAGTATTTT
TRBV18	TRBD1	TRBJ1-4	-	CASSPYGQGGEKLFF	TGTGCCAGCTCACCATACGGACAGGGGGGAGAAAAACTGTTTTTT
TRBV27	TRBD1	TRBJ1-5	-	CASSVGQGNQPQHF	TGTGCCAGCAGTGTCGGACAGGGGAATCAGCCCCAGCATTTT
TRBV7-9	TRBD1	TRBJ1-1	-	CASSAGTVGQAFF	TGTGCCAGCAGCGCTGGGACAGTAGGGCAAGCTTTCTTT
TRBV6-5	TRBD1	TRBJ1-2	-	CASSYSDQGGYGYTF	TGTGCCAGCAGTTACTCCGATCAGGGGGGCTATGGCTACACCTTC
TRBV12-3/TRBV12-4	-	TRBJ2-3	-	CASREGQEDTQYF	TGTGCCAGCAGGGAAGGTCAGGAGGATACGCAGTATTTT
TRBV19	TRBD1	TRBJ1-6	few	CASSTRQGNNGSPLHF	TGTGCCAGTAGTACGAGACAGGGAAACAACGGTTCACCCCTCCACTTT
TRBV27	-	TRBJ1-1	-	CASSLSGRVTEAFF	TGTGCCAGCAGTTTATCCGGCAGGGTGACTGAAGCTTTCTTT
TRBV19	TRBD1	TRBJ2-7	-	CASSTSGTGLNYEQYF	TGTGCCAGTAGTACTTCAGGGACAGGGCTAAACTACGAGCAGTACTTC
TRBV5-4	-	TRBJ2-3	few	CASSLWGGADTQYF	TGTGCCAGCAGCTTGTGGGGGGGCGCAGATACGCAGTATTTT
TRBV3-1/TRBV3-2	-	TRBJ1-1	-	CASGPIGGGNTEAFF	TGTGCCAGCGGACCGATTGGGGGAGGGAACACTGAAGCTTTCTTT
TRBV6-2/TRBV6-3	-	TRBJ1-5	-	CASSYRWGKKEGQPQHF	TGTGCCAGCAGTTACCGATGGGGGAAGAAGGAGGGTCAGCCCCAGCATTTT
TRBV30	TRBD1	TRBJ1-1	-	CAWVLRDRVSNTEAFF	TGTGCCTGGGTCCTCCGGGACAGGGTATCGAACACTGAAGCTTTCTTT
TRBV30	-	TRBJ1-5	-	CAWSGGLNQPQHF	TGTGCCTGGAGTGGTGGCCTCAATCAGCCCCAGCATTTT
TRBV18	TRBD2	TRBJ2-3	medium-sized	CASSPGTSGFTDTQYF	TGTGCCAGCTCCCCCGGGACTAGCGGATTCACAGATACGCAGTATTTT
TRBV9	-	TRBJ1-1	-	CASSVVSDTEAFF	TGTGCCAGCAGCGTAGTTTCAGACACTGAAGCTTTCTTT
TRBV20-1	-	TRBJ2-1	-	CSASNSGRYNEQFF	TGCAGTGCTAGTAACTCCGGGAGATACAATGAGCAGTTCTTC
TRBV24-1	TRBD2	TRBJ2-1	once	CATSDSRGRAYNEQFF	TGTGCCACCAGTGATTCACGGGGGAGGGCCTACAATGAGCAGTTCTTC
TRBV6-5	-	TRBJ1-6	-	CASSYWGNSPLHF	TGTGCCAGCAGTTACTGGGGAAATTCACCCCTCCACTTT
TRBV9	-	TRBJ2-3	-	CASSVGGIDTQYF	TGTGCCAGCAGCGTTGGAGGGATTGATACGCAGTATTTT
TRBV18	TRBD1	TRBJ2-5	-	CASSPQRTGGETQYF	TGTGCCAGCTCCCCCCAAAGAACAGGGGGAGAGACCCAGTACTTC
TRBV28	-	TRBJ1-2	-	CASSLSSRAAYGYTF	TGTGCCAGCAGTTTATCGTCCCGGGCAGCATATGGCTACACCTTC
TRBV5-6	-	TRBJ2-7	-	CASSLAGGGFSYEQYF	TGTGCCAGCAGCTTGGCGGGCGGGGGCTTCTCCTACGAGCAGTACTTC
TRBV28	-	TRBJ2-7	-	CASSLGLGRWYEQYF	TGTGCCAGCAGTTTAGGGCTAGGGAGGTGGTACGAGCAGTACTTC
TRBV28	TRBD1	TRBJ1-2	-	CASSIPGQGYGYTF	TGTGCCAGCAGTATTCCGGGACAGGGTTATGGCTACACCTTC
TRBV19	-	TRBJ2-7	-	CASSVPGPTYEQYF	TGTGCCAGTAGTGTCCCGGGACCGACCTACGAGCAGTACTTC
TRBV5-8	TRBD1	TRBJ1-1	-	CASSLDRGTTEAFF	TGTGCCAGCAGCTTGGACAGGGGAACGACTGAAGCTTTCTTT
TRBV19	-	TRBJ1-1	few	CASSRGTEAFF	TGTGCCAGTAGCCGGGGCACTGAAGCTTTCTTT